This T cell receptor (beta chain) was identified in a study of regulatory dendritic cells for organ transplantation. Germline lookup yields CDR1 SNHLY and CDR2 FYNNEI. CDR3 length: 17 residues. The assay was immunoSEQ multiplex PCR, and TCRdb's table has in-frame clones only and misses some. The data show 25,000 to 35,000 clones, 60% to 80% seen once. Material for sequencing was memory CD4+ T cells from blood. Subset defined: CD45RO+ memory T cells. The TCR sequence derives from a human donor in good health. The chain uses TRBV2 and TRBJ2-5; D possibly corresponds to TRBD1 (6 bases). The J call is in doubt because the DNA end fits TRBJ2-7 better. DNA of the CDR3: TGTGCCAGCAGTGTATTCGTGTATGGGCAGGGGACGAACGAGCAGTACTTC. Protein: CASSVFVYGQGTNEQYF.